This T cell receptor beta chain was sequenced during a study of T cell changes during pregnancy in multiple sclerosis. Germline lookup yields CDR1 MNHEY and CDR2 SVGAGI. The CDR3 loop spans 12 amino acids. Trimming removed 6 bases at V and 4 bases at J, with 9 bases between. Profiling relied on immunoSEQ multiplex PCR, and the TCRdb table lists in-frame clones only, not all of them. The sample has around 59,000 clones; roughly 93% are singletons. This clonotype was sampled from a female donor with multiple sclerosis, enrolled in a pregnancy study. Sample: CD8+ T cells from peripheral blood mononuclear cells, taken in the second trimester of pregnancy. The V call is TRBV6-5, the J call TRBJ1-2, with D unresolved. As DNA, the CDR3 is TGTGCCAGCAGACAGCACCTCTATGGCTACACCTTC. Its protein is CASRQHLYGYTF.